Sequencing of this T cell receptor beta chain was carried out in a study of blood T cell dynamics during melanoma immunotherapy. Data came from immunoSEQ multiplex PCR; TCRdb stores just in-frame clones and leaves some out. Among 8,500 to 11,000 clones listed, around 83% were seen once. Germline values: CDR1 MNHEY, CDR2 SMNVEV (reference sequence). There are 16 residues in the CDR3. The trim removed 2 bases at V and 4 bases at J, leaving 11 bases unmatched. The sample holds one count of this clone. Regarding time point: pre-treatment baseline. The sample here was blood, taken from a patient treated with checkpoint blockade. This clonotype was sampled from a human donor with melanoma. The V gene is TRBV27, the J gene TRBJ2-7; 7 nucleotides align to TRBD2. The DNA of the CDR3 is TGTGCCAGCAGTTTACATGGGAGGGCCCTCGGATACGAGCAGTACTTC. It is translated as CASSLHGRALGYEQYF.